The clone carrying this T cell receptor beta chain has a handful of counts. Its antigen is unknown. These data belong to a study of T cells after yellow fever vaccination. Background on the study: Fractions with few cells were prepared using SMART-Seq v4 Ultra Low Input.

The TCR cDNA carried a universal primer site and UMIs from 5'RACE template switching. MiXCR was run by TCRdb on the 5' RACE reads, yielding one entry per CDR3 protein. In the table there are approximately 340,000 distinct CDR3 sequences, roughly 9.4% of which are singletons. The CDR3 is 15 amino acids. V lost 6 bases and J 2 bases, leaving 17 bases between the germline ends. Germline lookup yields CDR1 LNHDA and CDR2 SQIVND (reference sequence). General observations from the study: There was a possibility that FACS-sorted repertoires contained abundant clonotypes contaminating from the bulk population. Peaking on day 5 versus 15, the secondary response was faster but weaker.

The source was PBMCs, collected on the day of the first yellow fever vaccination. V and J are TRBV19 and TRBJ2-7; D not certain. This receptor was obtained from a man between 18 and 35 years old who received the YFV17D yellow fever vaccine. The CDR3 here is CASSARVRPTYEQYF. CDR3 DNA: TGTGCCAGTAGCGCCCGTGTTCGGCCAACCTACGAGCAGTACTTC.